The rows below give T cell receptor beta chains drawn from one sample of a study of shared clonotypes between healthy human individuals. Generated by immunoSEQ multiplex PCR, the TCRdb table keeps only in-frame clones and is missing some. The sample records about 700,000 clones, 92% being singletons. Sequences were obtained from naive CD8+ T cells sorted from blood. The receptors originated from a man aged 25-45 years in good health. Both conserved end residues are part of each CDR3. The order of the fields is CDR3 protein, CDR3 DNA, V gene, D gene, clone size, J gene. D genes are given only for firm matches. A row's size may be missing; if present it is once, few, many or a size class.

CASSSLLLVHEQFF	TGTGCCAGCAGTTCCCTCCTTCTAGTCCATGAGCAGTTCTTC	TRBV28	-	-	TRBJ2-1
CASSSPDSSYNEQFF	TGTGCCAGCAGCTCCCCGGACAGCTCCTACAATGAGCAGTTCTTC	TRBV7-6	-	-	TRBJ2-1
CASRTEGGLAYEQYF	TGCGCCAGCAGGACCGAAGGGGGGTTGGCCTACGAGCAGTACTTC	TRBV5-1	-	-	TRBJ2-7
CASSLGTGNAGELFF	TGTGCCAGCAGTCTCGGGACAGGGAACGCCGGGGAGCTGTTTTTT	TRBV11-2	TRBD1	-	TRBJ2-2
CASSTTYEQYF	TGTGCCAGTAGTACAACCTACGAGCAGTACTTC	TRBV19	-	-	TRBJ2-7
CASSLSDNSEKLFF	TGTGCCAGCAGTCTCTCGGATAATAGTGAAAAACTGTTTTTT	TRBV28	-	-	TRBJ1-4
CASSLRGDSQTYEQYF	TGTGCCAGCAGCTTAAGGGGAGACAGCCAGACCTACGAGCAGTACTTC	TRBV11-2	-	-	TRBJ2-7
CASSYNGGESDTEAFF	TGTGCCAGCAGTTACAATGGGGGCGAGTCAGACACTGAAGCTTTCTTT	TRBV6-5	-	-	TRBJ1-1
CASWGRTWGGRGSEAFF	TGTGCCAGCTGGGGGAGAACCTGGGGGGGCCGAGGCTCTGAAGCTTTCTTT	TRBV27	-	-	TRBJ1-1
CASSQERGGEWKKLFF	TGTGCCAGCAGCCAAGAGCGGGGGGGTGAATGGAAAAAACTGTTTTTT	TRBV4-2	-	-	TRBJ1-4
CASSLGLDRSYEQYF	TGTGCCAGCAGCCTGGGACTAGATCGTTCCTACGAGCAGTACTTC	TRBV13	TRBD2	-	TRBJ2-7
CASSPDTDGYTF	TGTGCCAGCAGTCCCGACACAGATGGCTACACCTTC	TRBV2	-	-	TRBJ1-2
CASSAGDRVRDNEQFF	TGTGCCAGTAGTGCAGGGGACAGGGTTAGGGACAATGAGCAGTTCTTC	TRBV19	TRBD1	-	TRBJ2-1
CASSYTGTGSYEQYF	TGTGCCAGCAGTTATACCGGGACAGGATCCTACGAGCAGTACTTC	TRBV13	TRBD1	few	TRBJ2-7
CAWTWDYGYTF	TGTGCCTGGACTTGGGATTATGGCTACACCTTC	TRBV30	-	-	TRBJ1-2
CASSSSRNTGELFF	TGTGCCAGCAGTTCGAGCAGGAACACCGGGGAGCTGTTTTTT	TRBV6-6	-	-	TRBJ2-2
CASSIQQGNPIGGNEQFF	TGTGCCAGTAGTATTCAACAGGGTAACCCAATCGGAGGGAATGAGCAGTTCTTC	TRBV19	-	-	TRBJ2-1
CAARRTLRWEQFF	TGCGCCGCCCGTCGGACGCTCCGATGGGAGCAGTTCTTC	TRBV5-1	-	-	TRBJ2-1
CASSFTAGDYNEQFF	TGTGCCAGCAGCTTTACGGCCGGGGATTACAATGAGCAGTTCTTC	TRBV7-6	-	-	TRBJ2-1
CASSGGEGGSEAFF	TGTGCCAGCAGCGGGGGAGAGGGAGGATCTGAAGCTTTCTTT	TRBV9	-	-	TRBJ1-1
CASSLTPQRSSYEQYF	TGTGCCAGCAGTTTAACCCCACAGCGGAGCTCCTACGAGCAGTACTTC	TRBV28	-	-	TRBJ2-7
CASSQDPLGAGPETQYF	TGCGCCAGCAGCCAAGATCCCCTCGGAGCGGGACCCGAGACCCAGTACTTC	TRBV4-1	TRBD2	-	TRBJ2-5
CANDRARIGLAGTFERGKYEQYF	TGCGCCAACGACAGGGCTAGAATTGGATTAGCGGGGACCTTCGAGAGGGGGAAATACGAGCAGTACTTC	TRBV10-1	-	once	TRBJ2-7
CASSRGLSSYEQYF	TGTGCCAGCAGCCGCGGGCTGAGCTCCTACGAGCAGTACTTC	TRBV27	-	few	TRBJ2-7
CGSQGGEGSYNEQFF	TGTGGCAGTCAAGGGGGCGAGGGGTCCTACAATGAGCAGTTCTTC	TRBV7-9	TRBD1	-	TRBJ2-1
CASSPYFGGTPQQFF	TGTGCCAGCAGCCCCTACTTCGGCGGGACCCCACAGCAGTTCTTC	TRBV14	-	-	TRBJ2-1
CASSLYRSSPESEQFF	TGTGCCAGCAGTTTATACCGGTCTAGCCCCGAGAGTGAGCAGTTCTTC	TRBV28	-	-	TRBJ2-1
CASSLVGQETQYF	TGTGCCAGCAGCTTAGTGGGCCAAGAGACCCAGTACTTC	TRBV7-9	-	once	TRBJ2-5
CASSLLAGGLNTGELFF	TGTGCCAGCTCACTATTAGCGGGAGGCCTGAACACCGGGGAGCTGTTTTTT	TRBV18	TRBD2	-	TRBJ2-2
CASSGGGNTEAFF	TGTGCCAGCAGTGGCGGGGGGAACACTGAAGCTTTCTTT	TRBV25-1	-	-	TRBJ1-1
CASSYTHTQYF	TGTGCCAGCAGTTACACCCATACGCAGTATTTT	TRBV6-6	-	-	TRBJ2-3
CASSSPSGVTDTQYF	TGTGCCAGCAGCTCCCCTTCCGGGGTTACAGATACGCAGTATTTT	TRBV7-9	-	-	TRBJ2-3
CASHKGGLEAFF	TGTGCCAGTCACAAAGGGGGTCTTGAAGCTTTCTTT	TRBV19	-	-	TRBJ1-1
CASSQEGLGGEETQYF	TGCGCCAGCAGCCAAGAGGGGTTGGGGGGTGAAGAGACCCAGTACTTC	TRBV4-3	-	-	TRBJ2-5
CASSLDGTLYEQYF	TGTGCCAGCAGTTTAGACGGGACTTTATACGAGCAGTACTTC	TRBV27	-	-	TRBJ2-7
CASNEQEIGTGTGQPQHF	TGTGCCAGCAACGAACAAGAGATCGGGACAGGGACAGGGCAGCCCCAGCATTTT	TRBV2	TRBD1	-	TRBJ1-5
CASSTIGSTDTQYF	TGTGCCAGCAGTACGATAGGGAGCACAGATACGCAGTATTTT	TRBV27	-	-	TRBJ2-3
CASSLGVGIRETQYF	TGTGCCAGCAGCTTGGGAGTCGGGATAAGAGAGACCCAGTACTTC	TRBV5-4	-	-	TRBJ2-5
CASSPTGGEQYF	TGTGCCAGCAGCCCGACAGGGGGCGAGCAGTACTTC	TRBV11-2	TRBD1	-	TRBJ2-7
CASSSPGTNEQFF	TGTGCCAGCAGCTCCCCAGGGACTAATGAGCAGTTCTTC	TRBV7-3	-	-	TRBJ2-1
CASSSNPGLAANEQFF	TGTGCCAGCAGTTCGAACCCGGGACTAGCCGCAAATGAGCAGTTCTTC	TRBV27	TRBD2	-	TRBJ2-1
CASSANRGISGNTIYF	TGTGCCAGCAGCGCTAACAGGGGTATCTCTGGAAACACCATATATTTT	TRBV7-6	TRBD1	once	TRBJ1-3
CASRPGRDRGTPYEQYF	TGTGCCAGCAGACCAGGAAGAGACAGGGGAACCCCCTACGAGCAGTACTTC	TRBV7-6	TRBD1	-	TRBJ2-7
CASSLAGGPYQETQYF	TGTGCCAGCAGCTTAGCGGGAGGGCCGTATCAAGAGACCCAGTACTTC	TRBV7-2	TRBD2	-	TRBJ2-5
CAINDAGQGDHTEAFF	TGTGCCATCAACGATGCGGGACAGGGGGACCACACTGAAGCTTTCTTT	TRBV10-3	TRBD1	-	TRBJ1-1
CATGNANTGELFF	TGTGCCACCGGAAATGCGAACACCGGGGAGCTGTTTTTT	TRBV6-5	-	few	TRBJ2-2
CASSPDWTAYNEQFF	TGTGCCAGCAGCCCCGACTGGACAGCCTACAATGAGCAGTTCTTC	TRBV14	-	-	TRBJ2-1
CASSVWGAGGQETQYF	TGTGCCAGCAGCGTATGGGGGGCGGGAGGCCAAGAGACCCAGTACTTC	TRBV9	TRBD2	-	TRBJ2-5
CASSWGLNGANVLTF	TGTGCCAGCAGCTGGGGACTAAACGGGGCCAACGTCCTGACTTTC	TRBV5-8	TRBD2	-	TRBJ2-6
CASSLETGTDTQYF	TGCGCCAGCAGCTTGGAGACAGGAACAGATACGCAGTATTTT	TRBV5-1	-	-	TRBJ2-3
CASSPETSGYSTDTQYF	TGTGCCAGCAGCCCCGAGACTAGCGGATATAGCACAGATACGCAGTATTTT	TRBV11-2	TRBD2	-	TRBJ2-3
CASGQGLGQPQHF	TGTGCTAGTGGACAGGGATTGGGTCAGCCCCAGCATTTT	TRBV12-5	-	-	TRBJ1-5
CASSQDRVGQPQHF	TGCGCCAGCAGCCAAGACAGGGTGGGTCAGCCCCAGCATTTT	TRBV4-3	-	-	TRBJ1-5